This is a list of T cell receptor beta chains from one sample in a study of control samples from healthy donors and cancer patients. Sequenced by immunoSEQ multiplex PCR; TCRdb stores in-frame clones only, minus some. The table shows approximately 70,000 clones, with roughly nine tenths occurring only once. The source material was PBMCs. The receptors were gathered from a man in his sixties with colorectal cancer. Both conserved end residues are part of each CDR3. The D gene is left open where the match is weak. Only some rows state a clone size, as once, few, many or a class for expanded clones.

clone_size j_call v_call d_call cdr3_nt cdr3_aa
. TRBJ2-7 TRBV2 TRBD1 TGTGCCAGCAGTGAATCCTGGGCAGGGGGCTACGAGCAGTACTTC CASSESWAGGYEQYF
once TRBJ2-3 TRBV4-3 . TGCGCCAGCAGCCAAGGGGGGCTACAGGCGACCACAGATACGCAGTATTTT CASSQGGLQATTDTQYF
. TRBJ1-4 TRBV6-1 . TGTGCCAGCAGTGAAGTCCAGGGCCTACTTACTTTT CASSEVQGLLTF
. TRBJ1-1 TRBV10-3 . TGTGCCATCAGTGTTAGTGGGAACACTGAAGCTTTCTTT CAISVSGNTEAFF
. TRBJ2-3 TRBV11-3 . TGTGCCAGCAGCTTCGCCCAAACAGATACGCAGTATTTT CASSFAQTDTQYF
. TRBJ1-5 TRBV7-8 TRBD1 TGTGCCAGCAGCTTAGGCGGATGGACAGGGAGCAATCAGCCCCAGCATTTT CASSLGGWTGSNQPQHF
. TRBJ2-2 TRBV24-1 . TGTGCCACCAGTGACGCAATCACAGGGAAGGCCGGGGAGCTGTTTTTT CATSDAITGKAGELFF
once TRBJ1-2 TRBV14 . TGTGCCAGCAGCCGAGGGGACTCCTTCGGTGTCTATGGCTACACCTTC CASSRGDSFGVYGYTF
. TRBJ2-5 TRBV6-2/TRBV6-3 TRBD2 TGTGCCAGCAGCAACCCACTAGCGGGGGAAGAGACCCAGTACTTC CASSNPLAGEETQYF
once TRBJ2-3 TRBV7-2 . TGTGCCAGCAGCCCCTCCGGGACTGGGGAGACAGATACGCAGTATTTT CASSPSGTGETDTQYF
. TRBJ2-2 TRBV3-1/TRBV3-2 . TGTGCCAGCAGTCGGGTGGGCGGGGAGCTGTTTTTT CASSRVGGELFF
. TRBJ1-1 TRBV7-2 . TGTGCCAGCAGCTTTGGGGGGAACACTGAAGCTTTCTTT CASSFGGNTEAFF
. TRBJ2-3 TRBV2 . TGTGCCAGCAGTACACGACGAATCAGTACGCAGTATTTT CASSTRRISTQYF
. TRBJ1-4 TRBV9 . TGTGCCAGCAGCTCAACAGGGAGAGGCGAAAAACTGTTTTTT CASSSTGRGEKLFF
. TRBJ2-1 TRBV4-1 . TGCGCCAGCAGCATGACAGCTCGTATGGATAATGAGCAGTTCTTC CASSMTARMDNEQFF
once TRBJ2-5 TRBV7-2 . TGTGCCAGCAGCCTTGGGACTGCCAGGGAGACCCAGTACTTC CASSLGTARETQYF
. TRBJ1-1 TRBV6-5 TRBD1 TGTGCCAGCACCCTGACAGGGACGAACACTGAAGCTTTCTTT CASTLTGTNTEAFF
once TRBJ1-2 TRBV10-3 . TGTGCCATCAGTGACCCTGTAGGCCGGGGCCAATCGGGTGGCTACACCTTC CAISDPVGRGQSGGYTF
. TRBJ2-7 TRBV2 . TGTGCCAGCAGTGAAACCCTGGGATTATACGAGCAGTACTTC CASSETLGLYEQYF
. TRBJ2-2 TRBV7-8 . TGTGCCAGCAGCAAGCCAACGGGGTGGGACACCGGGGAGCTGTTTTTT CASSKPTGWDTGELFF
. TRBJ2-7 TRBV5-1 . TGCGCCAGCAGCGCAGGGGGGGGCTACGAGCAGTACTTC CASSAGGGYEQYF
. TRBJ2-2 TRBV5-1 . TGCGCCAGCAGCTCGGAAGCGGTGACAGCCTTGGTTGGGGAGCTGTTTTTT CASSSEAVTALVGELFF
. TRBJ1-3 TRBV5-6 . TGTGCCAGCAGCTTGTTACAGGGAGTCGGAAACACCATCTATTTT CASSLLQGVGNTIYF
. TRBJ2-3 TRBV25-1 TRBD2 TGTGCCAGCAGTGAACGAGCGGGGGGGCCTCATGATACGCAGTATTTT CASSERAGGPHDTQYF
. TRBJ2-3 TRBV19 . TGTGCCAGTAGTATCCCCGGGGCGAGGGGAGATACGCAGTATTTT CASSIPGARGDTQYF
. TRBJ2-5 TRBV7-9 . TGTGCCAGCAGCCCCGGGCCTGGCGGGGAGACCCAGTACTTC CASSPGPGGETQYF